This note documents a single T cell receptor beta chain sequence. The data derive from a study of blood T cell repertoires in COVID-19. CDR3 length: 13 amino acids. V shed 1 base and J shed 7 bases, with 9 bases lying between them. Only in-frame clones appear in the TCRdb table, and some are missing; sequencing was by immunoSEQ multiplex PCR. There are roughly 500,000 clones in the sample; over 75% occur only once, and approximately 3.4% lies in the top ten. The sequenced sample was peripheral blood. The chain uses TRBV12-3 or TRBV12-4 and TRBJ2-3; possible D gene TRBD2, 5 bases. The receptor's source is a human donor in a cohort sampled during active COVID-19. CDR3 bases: TGTGCCAGCAGTTTAGGCCCGGGGAATACGCAGTATTTT. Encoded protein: CASSLGPGNTQYF.